This entry describes one T cell receptor (beta chain). The data originate from a study of blood T cell repertoires in COVID-19. Looking at the study overall: Acute-phase and convalescent COVID-19 samples originated in the United States, Italy and Spain. T cells, B-cell-depleted T cells, or PBMCs supplied cDNA or gDNA.

Authors' analysis steps: From reference gene primer amplification, estimates of nucleated cell counts were derived. Only in-frame clones appear in the TCRdb table, and some are missing; sequencing was by immunoSEQ multiplex PCR. For V, J and clone size, that table is used; D and trimming come from the DNA. Of some 240,000 clones listed, 65% to 90% are singletons. Germline V gives CDR1 SGHRS, CDR2 YFSETQ. V lost 4 bases and J lost 8; bases outside the gene matches: 8. The CDR3 is made up of 14 amino acids. The sequence was obtained from a woman between 40 and 55 years old who had recovered from COVID-19. Source material: peripheral blood. The V gene is TRBV5-1, the J gene TRBJ2-1; 8 bases match TRBD1. CDR3 region: CASSQGRGQDEQFF. Here the CDR3 DNA reads TGCGCCAGCAGCCAAGGCAGGGGGCAGGATGAGCAGTTCTTC.